This TCR beta chain was retrieved from a study of CD8 T cells in ankylosing spondylitis. Germline V CDR1 and CDR2: SGHTA, FQGNSA. V dropped 1 base and J dropped 2 bases, with 11 bases sitting between them. The CDR3 covers 16 residues. With molecular barcodes, quantitative 5'-RACE was used to make the TCR beta libraries. TCRdb recomputed calls from the 5' RACE reads with MiXCR, one row per CDR3 protein. The sample shows some 270,000 distinct CDR3 sequences, roughly 32% of them seen only once. The chain links TRBV7-2 to TRBJ1-4; D not certain. Sequenced material: blood, either unsorted or a sorted T cell fraction (not recorded which). This TCR derives from a male donor with ankylosing spondylitis or in good health (not recorded which). CDR3 coding DNA: TGTGCCAGCAGCTTAGGAGGATCTGCGACTAATGAAAAACTGTTTTTT. It translates to CASSLGGSATNEKLFF.